This paragraph reports one T cell receptor beta chain. As yet, its antigen is unknown. This sample is part of a study of STAT3 mutations in large granular lymphocyte leukemia. CDR1 MDHEN and CDR2 SYDVKM come from the germline V gene. Trimming removed 2 bases at V and 3 bases at J, with 8 bases between. This CDR3 region has 14 residues. Study-level points and caveats: All newly emerging clones after therapy were STAT3 wild type. In T-cell large granular lymphocyte leukemia, about half of patients showed multiple immunodominant subclonotypes.

Assay used: immunoSEQ multiplex PCR; TCRdb lists only in-frame clones, some missing. The repertoire includes tens of thousands of clones, about 80% of them detected once, and about 30% sits in the top ten. The sequenced sample consisted of peripheral blood mononuclear cells. The sequence was obtained from a woman between 45 and 65 years old with T-cell large granular lymphocyte leukemia. Some clones in this sample may be carry-over from other donors' samples. The V gene is TRBV28, the J gene TRBJ1-5, with a tentative D call TRBD1 (5 bases). The CDR3 loop is CASSLQGNNQPQHF. The CDR3 DNA reads TGTGCCAGCAGTTTACAGGGCAACAATCAGCCCCAGCATTTT.